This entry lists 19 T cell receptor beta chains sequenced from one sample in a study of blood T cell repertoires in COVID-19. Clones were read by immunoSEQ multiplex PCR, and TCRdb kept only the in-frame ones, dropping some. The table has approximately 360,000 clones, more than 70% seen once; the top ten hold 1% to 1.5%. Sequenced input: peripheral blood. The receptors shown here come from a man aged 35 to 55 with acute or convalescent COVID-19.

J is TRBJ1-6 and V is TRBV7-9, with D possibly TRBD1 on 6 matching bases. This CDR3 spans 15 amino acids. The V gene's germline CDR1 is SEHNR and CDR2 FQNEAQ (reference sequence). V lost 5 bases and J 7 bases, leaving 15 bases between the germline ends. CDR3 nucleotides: TGTGCCAGCAGCCCAGCCCGAGGGGGAAATTCACCCCTCCACTTT. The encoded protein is CASSPARGGNSPLHF. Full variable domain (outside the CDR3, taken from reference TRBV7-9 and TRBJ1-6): DTGVSQNPRHKITKRGQNVTFRCDPISEHNRLYWYRQTLGQGPEFLTYFQNEAQLEKSRLLSDRFSAERPKGSFSTLEIQRTEQGDSAMYLCASSPARGGNSPLHFGNGTRLTVT.

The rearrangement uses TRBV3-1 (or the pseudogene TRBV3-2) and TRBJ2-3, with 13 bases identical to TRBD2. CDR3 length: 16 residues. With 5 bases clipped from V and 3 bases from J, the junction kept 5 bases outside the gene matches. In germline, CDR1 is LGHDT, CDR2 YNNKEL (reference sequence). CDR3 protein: CASSSWTSGRTDTQYF. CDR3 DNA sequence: TGTGCCAGCAGCTCCTGGACTAGCGGGAGAACAGATACGCAGTATTTT.

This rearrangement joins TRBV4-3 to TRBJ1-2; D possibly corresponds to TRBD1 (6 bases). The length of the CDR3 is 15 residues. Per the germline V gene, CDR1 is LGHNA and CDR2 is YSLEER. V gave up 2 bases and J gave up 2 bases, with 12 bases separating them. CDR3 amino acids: CASSQYPGENYGYTF. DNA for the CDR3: TGCGCCAGCAGCCAATACCCAGGGGAAAACTATGGCTACACCTTC.

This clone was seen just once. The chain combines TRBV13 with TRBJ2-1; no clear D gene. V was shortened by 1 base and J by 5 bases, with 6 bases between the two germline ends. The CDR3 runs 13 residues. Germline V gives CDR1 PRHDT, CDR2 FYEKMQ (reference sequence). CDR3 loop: CASSLEQNNEQFF. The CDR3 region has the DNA TGTGCCAGCAGCTTAGAACAAAACAATGAGCAGTTCTTC.

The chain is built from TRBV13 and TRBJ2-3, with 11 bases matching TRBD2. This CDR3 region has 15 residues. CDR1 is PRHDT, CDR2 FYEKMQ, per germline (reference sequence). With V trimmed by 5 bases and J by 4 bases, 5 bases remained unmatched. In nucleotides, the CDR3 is TGTGCCAGCAGCCCTCCGGGACTAGCGGCAGATACGCAGTATTTT. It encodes CASSPPGLAADTQYF.

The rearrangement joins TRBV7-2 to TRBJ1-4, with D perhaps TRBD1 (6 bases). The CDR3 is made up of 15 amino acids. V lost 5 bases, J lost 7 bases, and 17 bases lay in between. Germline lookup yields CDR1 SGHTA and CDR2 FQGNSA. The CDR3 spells CASSPGGGAGEKLFF. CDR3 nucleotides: TGTGCCAGCAGCCCCGGAGGGGGGGCGGGTGAAAAACTGTTTTTT.

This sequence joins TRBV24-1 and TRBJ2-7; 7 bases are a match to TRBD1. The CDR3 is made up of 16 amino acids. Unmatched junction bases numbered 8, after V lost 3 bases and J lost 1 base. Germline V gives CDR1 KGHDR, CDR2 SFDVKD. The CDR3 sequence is CATSDTGTANSYEQYF. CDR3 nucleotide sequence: TGTGCCACCAGTGATACCGGGACAGCCAATTCCTACGAGCAGTACTTC.

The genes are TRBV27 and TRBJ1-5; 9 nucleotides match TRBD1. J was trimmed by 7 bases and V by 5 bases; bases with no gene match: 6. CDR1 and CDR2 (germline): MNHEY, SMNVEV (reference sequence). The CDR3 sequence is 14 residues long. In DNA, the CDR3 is TGTGCCAGCAGTGTGGACAGGGGAACCCAGCCCCAGCATTTT. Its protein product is CASSVDRGTQPQHF.

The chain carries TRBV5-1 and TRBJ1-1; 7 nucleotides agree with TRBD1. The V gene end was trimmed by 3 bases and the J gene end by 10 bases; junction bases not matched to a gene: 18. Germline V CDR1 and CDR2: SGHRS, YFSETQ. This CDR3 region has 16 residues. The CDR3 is CASSSVRRAEGAGAFF. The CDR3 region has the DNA TGCGCCAGCAGCTCCGTTCGTAGGGCGGAGGGGGCAGGAGCTTTCTTT.

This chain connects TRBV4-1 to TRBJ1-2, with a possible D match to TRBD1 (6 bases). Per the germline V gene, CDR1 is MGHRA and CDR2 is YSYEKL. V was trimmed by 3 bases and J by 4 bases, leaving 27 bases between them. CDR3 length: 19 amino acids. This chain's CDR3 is CASSHPRGEPRGRSYGYTF. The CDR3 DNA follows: TGCGCCAGCAGCCACCCGCGCGGCGAACCCAGGGGAAGGAGCTATGGCTACACCTTC.

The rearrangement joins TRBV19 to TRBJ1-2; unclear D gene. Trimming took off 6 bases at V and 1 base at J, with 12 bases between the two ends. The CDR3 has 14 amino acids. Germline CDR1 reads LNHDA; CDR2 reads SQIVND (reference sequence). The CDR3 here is CASSPAGDNYGYTF. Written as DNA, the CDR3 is TGTGCCAGTAGCCCCGCCGGGGATAACTATGGCTACACCTTC.

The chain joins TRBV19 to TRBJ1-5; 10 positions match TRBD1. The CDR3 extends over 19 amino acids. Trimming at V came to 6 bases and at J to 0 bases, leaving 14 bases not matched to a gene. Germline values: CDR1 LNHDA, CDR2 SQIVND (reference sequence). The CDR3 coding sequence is TGTGCCAGTAGCTCCTGGGCGTGGGGGACAGGGGTTAGCAATCAGCCCCAGCATTTT. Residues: CASSSWAWGTGVSNQPQHF.

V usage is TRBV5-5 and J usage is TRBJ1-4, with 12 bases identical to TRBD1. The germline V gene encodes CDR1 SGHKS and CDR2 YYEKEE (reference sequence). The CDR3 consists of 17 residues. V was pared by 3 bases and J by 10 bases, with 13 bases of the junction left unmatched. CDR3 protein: CASSSIWSGTGGGKLFF. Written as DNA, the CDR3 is TGTGCCAGCAGCTCGATTTGGAGCGGGACAGGGGGCGGAAAACTGTTTTTT.

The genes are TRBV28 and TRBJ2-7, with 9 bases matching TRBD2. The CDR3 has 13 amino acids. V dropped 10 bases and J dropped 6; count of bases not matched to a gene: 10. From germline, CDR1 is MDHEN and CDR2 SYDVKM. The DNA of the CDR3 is TGTGCCACCCGTAGCGGGAGTATTCGCGAGCAGTACTTC. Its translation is CATRSGSIREQYF.

Here the CDR3 reads CASNSGGVYGYTF. The CDR3 coding sequence is TGTGCCAGCAATTCAGGGGGCGTTTATGGCTACACCTTC. V gene TRBV12-3 or TRBV12-4 combines with J gene TRBJ1-2; TRBD1 agrees at 8 bases. The CDR3 consists of 13 residues. J lost 5 bases, V lost 7 bases, and 6 bases had no gene match.

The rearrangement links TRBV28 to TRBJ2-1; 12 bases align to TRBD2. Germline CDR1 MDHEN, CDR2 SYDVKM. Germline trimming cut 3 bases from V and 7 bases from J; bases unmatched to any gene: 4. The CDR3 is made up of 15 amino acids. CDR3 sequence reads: CASSFLAGGMNEQFF. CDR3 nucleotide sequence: TGTGCCAGCAGTTTCCTAGCGGGAGGGATGAATGAGCAGTTCTTC.

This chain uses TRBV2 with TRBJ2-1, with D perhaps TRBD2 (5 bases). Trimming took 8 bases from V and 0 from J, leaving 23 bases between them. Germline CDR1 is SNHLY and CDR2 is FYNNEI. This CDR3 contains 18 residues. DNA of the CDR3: TGTGCCAGCGCCGTTGCGGGCTCAAACCCCAGCTCCTACAATGAGCAGTTCTTC. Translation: CASAVAGSNPSSYNEQFF.

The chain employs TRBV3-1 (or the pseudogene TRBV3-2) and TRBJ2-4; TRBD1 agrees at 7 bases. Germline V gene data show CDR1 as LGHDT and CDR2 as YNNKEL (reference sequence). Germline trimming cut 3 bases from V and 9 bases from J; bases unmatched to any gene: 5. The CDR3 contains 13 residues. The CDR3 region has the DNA TGTGCCAGCAGCCAGGACAGGAGCTCCATTCAGTACTTC. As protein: CASSQDRSSIQYF.

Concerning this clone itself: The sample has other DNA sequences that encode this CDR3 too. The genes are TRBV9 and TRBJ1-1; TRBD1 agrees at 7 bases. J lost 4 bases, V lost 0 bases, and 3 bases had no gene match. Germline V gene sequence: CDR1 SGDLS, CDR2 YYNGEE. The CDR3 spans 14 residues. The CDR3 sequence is CASSVEAGGTEAFF. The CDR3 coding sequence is TGTGCCAGCAGCGTAGAGGCAGGGGGCACTGAAGCTTTCTTT.